This TCR beta chain was captured by sequencing in a study of blood T cell repertoires in COVID-19. Study-wide background: T cells, B-cell-depleted T cells, or PBMCs provided the cDNA or gDNA that served as material.

Some clones are missing from TCRdb's copy, which holds only in-frame ones; the method was immunoSEQ multiplex PCR. The sample lists hundreds of thousands of clones, 70% to 90% occurring once. In germline, CDR1 is LNHDA, CDR2 SQIVND (reference sequence). The CDR3 is 15 residues long. Trimming cost V 3 bases and J 0 bases, with 8 bases left between them. This chain uses TRBV19 with TRBJ2-2; D not resolved. The TCR sequence derives from a woman aged 18-29 years who had been exposed to COVID-19. The sequenced material came from PBMCs or T cells enriched from blood (not recorded which). The CDR3 here is CASSMSHTNTGELFF. The CDR3 bases are TGTGCCAGTAGTATGTCCCACACGAACACCGGGGAGCTGTTTTTT.